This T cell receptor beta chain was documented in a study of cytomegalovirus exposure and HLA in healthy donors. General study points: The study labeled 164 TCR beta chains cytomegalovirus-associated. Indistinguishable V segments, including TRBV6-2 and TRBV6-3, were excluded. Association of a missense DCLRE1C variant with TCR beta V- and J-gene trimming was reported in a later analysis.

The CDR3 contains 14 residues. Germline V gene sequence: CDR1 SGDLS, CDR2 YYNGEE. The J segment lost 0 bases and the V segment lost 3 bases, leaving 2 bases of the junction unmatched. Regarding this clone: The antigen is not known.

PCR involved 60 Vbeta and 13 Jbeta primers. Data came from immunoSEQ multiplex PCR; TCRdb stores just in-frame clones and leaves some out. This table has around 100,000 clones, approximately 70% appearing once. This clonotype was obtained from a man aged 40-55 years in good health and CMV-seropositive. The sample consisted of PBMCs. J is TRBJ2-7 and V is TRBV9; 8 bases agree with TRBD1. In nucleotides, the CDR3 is TGTGCCAGCAGCGCGACAGGGGACTCCTACGAGCAGTACTTC. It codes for CASSATGDSYEQYF.